A single sample gave rise to the 8 T cell receptor beta chains below, sequenced in a study of blood T cell repertoires in COVID-19. The assay was immunoSEQ multiplex PCR, and TCRdb's table has in-frame clones only and misses some. This table has about 24,000 clones, 85% to 90% appearing once. Source material: peripheral blood. The receptors were gathered from a man in his sixties or seventies with COVID-19, enrolled during active disease.

The V gene is TRBV5-1, the J gene TRBJ1-1; D is uncertain. This CDR3 region has 12 residues. V lost 4 bases, J lost 4 bases, and 8 bases lay in between. Germline CDR1 SGHRS, CDR2 YFSETQ. CDR3 protein: CASSPPSTEAFF. The CDR3 DNA is TGCGCCAGCAGCCCACCGAGCACTGAAGCTTTCTTT.

This clone has only one observation. This chain uses TRBV12-3 or TRBV12-4 with TRBJ2-3, with unresolved D. The CDR3 runs 12 residues. Between the trimmed V and J ends, which lost 5 bases and 8 bases, there was a span of 11 bases. The CDR3 spells CASSPFRGTQYF. CDR3 bases: TGTGCCAGCAGTCCCTTTAGAGGTACGCAGTATTTT.

This sequence joins TRBV11-2 and TRBJ2-5, with D possibly TRBD1 on 5 matching bases. The CDR3 contains 14 residues. Looked up from germline, CDR1 is SGHAT and CDR2 is FQNNGV. With 4 bases removed from V and 4 bases from J, the gap between germline ends came to 13 bases. The DNA of the CDR3 is TGTGCCAGCAGCTCGAACAGGTACCCAGAGACCCAGTACTTC. Amino acids: CASSSNRYPETQYF.

The chain recombines TRBV10-1 with TRBJ2-5, with 8 bases fitting TRBD1. The CDR3 is made up of 15 amino acids. CDR1 and CDR2 from the germline V gene are WNHNN and SYGVQD (reference sequence). Unmatched junction bases numbered 8, after V lost 3 bases and J lost 5 bases. The CDR3 sequence: CASSDRGRGPETQYF. The CDR3 DNA follows: TGCGCCAGCAGTGACCGGGGCAGGGGGCCCGAGACCCAGTACTTC.

The chain couples TRBV7-9 to TRBJ1-4; D gene ambiguous. Germline V lookup: CDR1 SEHNR, CDR2 FQNEAQ (reference sequence). This CDR3 contains 15 residues. Deletions cut 1 base from V and 3 bases from J, with 9 bases between. CDR3 in amino acids: CASSLVGSANEKLFF. The CDR3 region has the DNA TGTGCCAGCAGCTTAGTGGGCTCGGCTAATGAAAAACTGTTTTTT. Based on the CDR3 plus reference TRBV7-9 and TRBJ1-4, the full variable domain is DTGVSQNPRHKITKRGQNVTFRCDPISEHNRLYWYRQTLGQGPEFLTYFQNEAQLEKSRLLSDRFSAERPKGSFSTLEIQRTEQGDSAMYLCASSLVGSANEKLFFGSGTQLSVL.

This clone was observed once. This chain connects TRBV4-2 to TRBJ2-1, with TRBD2 matching over 11 bases. This CDR3 spans 17 amino acids. The V gene's germline CDR1 is LGHNA and CDR2 YNFKEQ. J was trimmed by 4 bases and V by 3 bases; bases with no gene match: 8. The CDR3 reads CASSHASGLAGYNEQFF. The CDR3 DNA reads TGTGCCAGCAGCCATGCCTCTGGACTAGCGGGTTACAATGAGCAGTTCTTC.

In DNA form, the CDR3 reads TGCGCCAGCAGTGAAGGACCAGGGGGCGAGACTGAAGCTTTCTTT. Translation gives CASSEGPGGETEAFF. The chain couples TRBV10-1 to TRBJ1-1, with 8 nucleotides matching TRBD1. CDR3 size: 15 residues. V lost 3 bases, J lost 5 bases, and 8 bases stayed unmatched. The germline V gene has CDR1 WNHNN and CDR2 SYGVQD (reference sequence).

This clone was detected a few times. The V call is TRBV24-1, the J call TRBJ2-5; 11 bases fit TRBD1. Germline values: CDR1 KGHDR, CDR2 SFDVKD. With V trimmed by 3 bases and J by 5 bases, 4 bases remained unmatched. The CDR3 consists of 15 residues. In DNA form, the CDR3 reads TGTGCCACCAGTGATGGGACAGGGGGGCGGGAGACCCAGTACTTC. Protein: CATSDGTGGRETQYF.